The sequence of this T cell receptor beta chain was determined in a study of blood T cell repertoires in COVID-19. About the research overall: Nucleic acid was either cDNA or gDNA, and it came from T cells, B-cell-depleted T cells, or PBMCs.

Trimming took off 2 bases at V and 4 bases at J, with 11 bases between the two ends. This CDR3 is 14 amino acids long. The germline V gene has CDR1 MNHEY and CDR2 SMNVEV (reference sequence). This clone occurred a few times. Libraries were prepared by immunoSEQ multiplex PCR; TCRdb keeps only in-frame clonotypes and omits some of them. The repertoire holds about 350,000 clones, with about nine tenths as singletons. Material for sequencing was peripheral blood. The rearrangement links TRBV27 to TRBJ1-2; no clear D. This clonotype was obtained from a man younger than 40 with COVID-19, enrolled during active disease. This chain's CDR3 is CASSLKAGVYGYTF. CDR3 in DNA: TGTGCCAGCAGTTTAAAGGCAGGCGTCTATGGCTACACCTTC.